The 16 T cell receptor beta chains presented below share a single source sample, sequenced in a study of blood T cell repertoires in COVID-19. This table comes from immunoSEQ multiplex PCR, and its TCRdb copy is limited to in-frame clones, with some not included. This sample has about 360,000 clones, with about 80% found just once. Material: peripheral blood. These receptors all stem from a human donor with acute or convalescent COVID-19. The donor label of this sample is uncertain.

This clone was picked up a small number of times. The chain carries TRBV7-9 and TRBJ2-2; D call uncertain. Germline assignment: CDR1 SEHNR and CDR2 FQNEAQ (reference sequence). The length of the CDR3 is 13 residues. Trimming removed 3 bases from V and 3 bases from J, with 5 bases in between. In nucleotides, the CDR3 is TGTGCCAGCAGCTTTACTCACACCGGGGAGCTGTTTTTT. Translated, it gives CASSFTHTGELFF. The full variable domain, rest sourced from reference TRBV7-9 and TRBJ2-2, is DTGVSQNPRHKITKRGQNVTFRCDPISEHNRLYWYRQTLGQGPEFLTYFQNEAQLEKSRLLSDRFSAERPKGSFSTLEIQRTEQGDSAMYLCASSFTHTGELFFGEGSRLTVL.

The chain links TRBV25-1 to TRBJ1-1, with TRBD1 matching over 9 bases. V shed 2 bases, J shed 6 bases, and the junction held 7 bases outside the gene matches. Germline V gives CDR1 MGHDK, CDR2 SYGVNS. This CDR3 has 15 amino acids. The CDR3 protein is CASSEVGTGRAEAFF. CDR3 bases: TGTGCCAGCAGTGAAGTAGGGACAGGGAGGGCTGAAGCTTTCTTT.

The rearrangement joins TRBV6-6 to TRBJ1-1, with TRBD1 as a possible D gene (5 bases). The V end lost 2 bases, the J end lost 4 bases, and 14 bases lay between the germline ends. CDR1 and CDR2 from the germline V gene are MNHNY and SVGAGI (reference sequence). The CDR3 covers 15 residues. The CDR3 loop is CASSYGGRASTEAFF. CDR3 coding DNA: TGTGCCAGCAGTTACGGGGGGAGGGCGAGCACTGAAGCTTTCTTT.

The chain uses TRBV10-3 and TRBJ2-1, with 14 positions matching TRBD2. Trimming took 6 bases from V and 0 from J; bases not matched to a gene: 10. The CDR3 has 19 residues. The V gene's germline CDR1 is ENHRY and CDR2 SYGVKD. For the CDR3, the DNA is TGTGCCATCAGCACCGGGACTAGCGGGGGCCTAAGCTCCTACAATGAGCAGTTCTTC. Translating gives CAISTGTSGGLSSYNEQFF.

This CDR3 is CAWREQGWTGELFF. The CDR3 DNA sequence: TGTGCCTGGAGGGAACAGGGGTGGACCGGGGAGCTGTTTTTT. The chain employs TRBV30 and TRBJ2-2; 7 bases are a match to TRBD1. The germline V gene encodes CDR1 GTSNPN and CDR2 SVGIG (reference sequence). This CDR3 spans 14 amino acids. J was trimmed by 5 bases and V by 3 bases; bases with no gene match: 6.

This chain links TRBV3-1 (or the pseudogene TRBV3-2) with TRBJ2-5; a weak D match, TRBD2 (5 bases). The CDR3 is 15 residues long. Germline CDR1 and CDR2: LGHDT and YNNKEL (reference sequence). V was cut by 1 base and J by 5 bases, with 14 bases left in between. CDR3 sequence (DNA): TGTGCCAGCAGCCAAGTAACCGGGATGAGGGAGACCCAGTACTTC. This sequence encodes CASSQVTGMRETQYF.

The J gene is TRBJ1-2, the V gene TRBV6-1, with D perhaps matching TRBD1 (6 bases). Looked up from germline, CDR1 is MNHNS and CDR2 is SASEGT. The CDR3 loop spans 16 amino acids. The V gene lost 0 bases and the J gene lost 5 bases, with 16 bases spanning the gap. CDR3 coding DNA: TGTGCCAGCAGTGAAGCGCTTCTAGGCCAGGGGTATGGCTACACCTTC. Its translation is CASSEALLGQGYGYTF.

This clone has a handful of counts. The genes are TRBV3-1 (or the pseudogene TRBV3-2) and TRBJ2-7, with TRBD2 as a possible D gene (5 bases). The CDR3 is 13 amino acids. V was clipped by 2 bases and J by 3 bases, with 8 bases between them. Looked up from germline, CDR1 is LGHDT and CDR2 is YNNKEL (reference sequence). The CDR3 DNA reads TGTGCCAGCAGCCAAAGGGAGAGCTACGAGCAGTACTTC. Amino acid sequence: CASSQRESYEQYF.

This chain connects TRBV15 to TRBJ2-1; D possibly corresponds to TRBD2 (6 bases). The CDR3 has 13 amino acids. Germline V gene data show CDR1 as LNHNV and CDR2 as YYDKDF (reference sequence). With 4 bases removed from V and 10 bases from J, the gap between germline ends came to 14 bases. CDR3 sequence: CATSMFPREEQFF. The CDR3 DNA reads TGTGCCACCAGCATGTTTCCCCGGGAGGAGCAGTTCTTC.

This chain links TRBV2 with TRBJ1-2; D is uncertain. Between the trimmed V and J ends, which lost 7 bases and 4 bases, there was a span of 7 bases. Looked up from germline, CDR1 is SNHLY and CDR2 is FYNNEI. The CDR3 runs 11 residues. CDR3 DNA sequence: TGTGCCAGCAACGGGGTCTATGGCTACACCTTC. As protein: CASNGVYGYTF.

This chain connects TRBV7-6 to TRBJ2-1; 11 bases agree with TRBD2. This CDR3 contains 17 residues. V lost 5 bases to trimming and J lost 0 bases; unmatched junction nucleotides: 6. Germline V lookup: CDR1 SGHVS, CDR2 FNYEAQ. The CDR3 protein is CASSPRTSGSSYNEQFF. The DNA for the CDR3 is TGTGCCAGCAGCCCACGAACTAGCGGGAGCTCCTACAATGAGCAGTTCTTC.

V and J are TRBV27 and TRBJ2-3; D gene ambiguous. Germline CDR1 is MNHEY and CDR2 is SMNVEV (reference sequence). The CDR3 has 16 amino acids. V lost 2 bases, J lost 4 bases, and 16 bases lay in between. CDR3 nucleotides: TGTGCCAGCAGTTTACGGATGTCACAGTTGGCAGATACGCAGTATTTT. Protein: CASSLRMSQLADTQYF.

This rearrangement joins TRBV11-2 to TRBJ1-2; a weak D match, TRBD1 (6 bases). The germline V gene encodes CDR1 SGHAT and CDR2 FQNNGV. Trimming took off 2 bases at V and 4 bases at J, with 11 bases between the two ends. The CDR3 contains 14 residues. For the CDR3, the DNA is TGTGCCAGCAGCTTAATGGTGACAGGCTATGGCTACACCTTC. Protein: CASSLMVTGYGYTF.

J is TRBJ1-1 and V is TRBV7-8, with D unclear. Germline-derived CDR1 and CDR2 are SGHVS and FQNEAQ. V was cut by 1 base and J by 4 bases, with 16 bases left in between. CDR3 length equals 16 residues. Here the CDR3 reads CASSLVGRQLGTEAFF. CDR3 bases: TGTGCCAGCAGCTTAGTGGGCCGACAATTGGGCACTGAAGCTTTCTTT.

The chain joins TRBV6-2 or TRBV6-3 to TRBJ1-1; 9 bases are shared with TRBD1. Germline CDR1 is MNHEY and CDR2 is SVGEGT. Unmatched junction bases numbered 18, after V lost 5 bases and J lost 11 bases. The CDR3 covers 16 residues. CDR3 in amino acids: CASSQNHRGLGVRAFF. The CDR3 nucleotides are TGTGCCAGCAGTCAAAACCACAGGGGGCTAGGGGTTCGTGCTTTCTTT.

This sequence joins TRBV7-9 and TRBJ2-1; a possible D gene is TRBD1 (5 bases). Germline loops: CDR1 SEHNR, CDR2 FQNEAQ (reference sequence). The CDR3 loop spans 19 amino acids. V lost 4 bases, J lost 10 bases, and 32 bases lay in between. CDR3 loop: CASSSWVVTRTLNRREQFF. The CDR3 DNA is TGTGCCAGCAGCTCTTGGGTAGTGACCAGGACACTCAACAGAAGGGAGCAGTTCTTC. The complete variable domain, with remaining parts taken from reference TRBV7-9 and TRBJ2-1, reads DTGVSQNPRHKITKRGQNVTFRCDPISEHNRLYWYRQTLGQGPEFLTYFQNEAQLEKSRLLSDRFSAERPKGSFSTLEIQRTEQGDSAMYLCASSSWVVTRTLNRREQFFGPGTRLTVL.